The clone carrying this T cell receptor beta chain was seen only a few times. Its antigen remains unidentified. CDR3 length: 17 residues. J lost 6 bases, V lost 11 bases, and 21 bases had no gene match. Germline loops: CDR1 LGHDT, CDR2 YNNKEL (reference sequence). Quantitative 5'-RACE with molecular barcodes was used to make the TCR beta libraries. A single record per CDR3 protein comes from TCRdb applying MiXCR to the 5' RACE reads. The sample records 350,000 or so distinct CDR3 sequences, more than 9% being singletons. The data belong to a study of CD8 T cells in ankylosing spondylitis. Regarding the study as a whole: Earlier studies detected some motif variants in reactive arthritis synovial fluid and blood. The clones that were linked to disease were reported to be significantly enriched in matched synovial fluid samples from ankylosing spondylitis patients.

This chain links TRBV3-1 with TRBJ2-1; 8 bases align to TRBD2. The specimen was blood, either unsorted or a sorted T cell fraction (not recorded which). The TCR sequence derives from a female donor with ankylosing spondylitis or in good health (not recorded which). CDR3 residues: CACTRSLAGIGSNEQFF. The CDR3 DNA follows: TGTGCCTGCACCCGGAGCCTAGCGGGCATAGGATCCAATGAGCAGTTCTTC.